This is a list of T cell receptor beta chains from one sample in a study of blood T cell repertoires in COVID-19. Produced via immunoSEQ multiplex PCR; TCRdb's table is partial and in-frame only. The table shows about 350,000 clones, with around nine tenths occurring only once. The sample consisted of peripheral blood. The receptors derive from an older woman with COVID-19, enrolled during active disease. CDR3s include the opening cysteine and the closing phenylalanine or tryptophan. The order of the fields is V gene, D gene, clone size, J gene, CDR3 protein, CDR3 DNA. The D gene is left open where the match is weak. Clone size is given for some rows only: seen once, a few or many times, or a class if the clone is expanded.

TRBV19,.,.,TRBJ1-1,CASNRAENTEAFF,TGTGCCAGCAACAGGGCGGAGAACACTGAAGCTTTCTTT
TRBV7-6,TRBD2,.,TRBJ2-5,CASSENSGGAVETQYF,TGTGCCAGCAGCGAGAATAGCGGGGGGGCCGTTGAGACCCAGTACTTC
TRBV3-1/TRBV3-2,.,.,TRBJ1-2,CASSLRDISNYGYTF,TGTGCCAGCAGCCTCCGGGACATTTCTAACTATGGCTACACCTTC
TRBV7-3,TRBD2,once,TRBJ2-1,CASSFSGGTHNEQFF,TGTGCCAGCAGCTTTAGCGGGGGGACCCACAATGAGCAGTTCTTC
TRBV19,TRBD2,.,TRBJ2-5,CASSSTGTRGETQYF,TGTGCCAGTAGTTCAACGGGGACTAGAGGGGAGACCCAGTACTTC
TRBV3-1/TRBV3-2,.,.,TRBJ1-5,CASSQDGGGNQPQHF,TGTGCCAGCAGCCAAGATGGAGGGGGCAATCAGCCCCAGCATTTT
TRBV6-6,.,.,TRBJ2-3,CASSQEGGPFPATSTDTQYF,TGTGCCAGCAGCCAGGAGGGGGGGCCGTTCCCCGCTACTAGCACAGATACGCAGTATTTT
TRBV5-1,TRBD2,.,TRBJ2-1,CASSLVLAGGQGEQFF,TGCGCCAGCAGCTTGGTTCTAGCGGGGGGCCAGGGTGAGCAGTTCTTC
TRBV20-1,.,.,TRBJ1-2,CSASLTGLDGYTF,TGCAGTGCTAGTTTAACAGGGTTGGACGGCTACACCTTC
TRBV19,.,.,TRBJ2-6,CASSIYGGGAGSGANVLTF,TGTGCCAGTAGTATTTATGGGGGGGGCGCAGGGTCTGGGGCCAACGTCCTGACTTTC
TRBV7-2,TRBD2,once,TRBJ2-7,CASSSGGSSSYEQYF,TGTGCCAGCAGCTCGGGGGGGTCGAGCTCCTACGAGCAGTACTTC
TRBV3-1/TRBV3-2,TRBD2,.,TRBJ2-7,CASSEGLTYEQYF,TGTGCCAGCAGCGAGGGACTAACCTACGAGCAGTACTTC
TRBV6-5,TRBD1,.,TRBJ2-7,CASSSQTGGYHEQYF,TGTGCCAGCAGTTCTCAAACAGGGGGGTACCACGAGCAGTACTTC
TRBV7-9,.,.,TRBJ1-2,CASSPVAEGPYGYTF,TGTGCCAGCAGCCCGGTGGCCGAGGGCCCGTATGGCTACACCTTC
TRBV7-3,.,.,TRBJ1-2,CASSLSHRNYGYTF,TGTGCCAGCAGCTTAAGTCACAGGAACTATGGCTACACCTTC
TRBV28,.,.,TRBJ1-4,CASRVGSTNEKLFF,TGTGCCAGCAGGGTGGGGAGCACTAATGAAAAACTGTTTTTT
TRBV19,.,once,TRBJ2-2,CASSTPPLEISTGELFF,TGTGCCAGTAGTACCCCCCCTTTGGAGATTTCGACCGGGGAGCTGTTTTTT
TRBV12-5,TRBD1,.,TRBJ1-1,CASGPGQGYTEAFF,TGTGCTAGTGGCCCCGGACAGGGTTACACTGAAGCTTTCTTT
TRBV30,.,few,TRBJ1-2,CAWSVRSSYGYTF,TGTGCCTGGAGTGTACGGAGTTCCTATGGCTACACCTTC
TRBV5-6,TRBD1,.,TRBJ1-6,CASSFRDRNSPLHF,TGTGCCAGCAGCTTCCGGGACAGGAATTCACCCCTCCACTTT
TRBV2,TRBD1,few,TRBJ2-3,CASSPTGASTDTQYF,TGTGCCTCCAGCCCCACAGGGGCCAGCACAGATACGCAGTATTTT
TRBV14,.,.,TRBJ2-5,CASSQVGAQETQYF,TGTGCCAGCAGCCAAGTTGGAGCGCAAGAGACCCAGTACTTC
TRBV27,TRBD1,.,TRBJ1-5,CASSFAGGDNQPQHF,TGTGCCAGCAGTTTTGCAGGGGGAGACAATCAGCCCCAGCATTTT
TRBV28,TRBD2,.,TRBJ2-1,CASSTSGGAYGEQFF,TGTGCCAGCAGTACTAGCGGGGGGGCCTACGGTGAGCAGTTCTTC
TRBV27,.,.,TRBJ2-4,CASSSDTWAKNIQYF,TGTGCCAGCAGTTCAGACACATGGGCCAAAAACATTCAGTACTTC
TRBV24-1,TRBD2,.,TRBJ2-1,CATSDEGLAGGRRRSYNEQFF,TGTGCCACCAGTGATGAAGGACTAGCGGGGGGGCGGCGGAGGTCCTACAATGAGCAGTTCTTC
TRBV21-1,.,.,TRBJ2-7,CASTQKFHRGKSSYEQYF,TGTGCCAGCACCCAAAAATTTCACAGGGGCAAGAGCTCCTACGAGCAGTACTTC
TRBV5-1,TRBD2,.,TRBJ2-5,CASSLTSGGTQETQYF,TGCGCCAGCAGCTTGACTAGCGGGGGGACTCAAGAGACCCAGTACTTC
TRBV5-1,.,.,TRBJ2-3,CASSLGSAGTTDTQYF,TGCGCCAGCAGCTTGGGATCGGCGGGGACCACAGATACGCAGTATTTT
TRBV2,.,.,TRBJ1-2,CASRAGEGRAYGYTF,TGTGCCAGCAGAGCCGGGGAGGGAAGGGCCTATGGCTACACCTTC
TRBV18,TRBD2,.,TRBJ2-3,CASTTTSGGTDTQYF,TGTGCCAGCACTACGACTAGCGGGGGCACAGATACGCAGTATTTT
TRBV5-1,TRBD2,.,TRBJ2-6,CASSLVGGGSSGANVLTF,TGCGCCAGCAGCTTGGTAGGCGGGGGGAGCTCTGGGGCCAACGTCCTGACTTTC
TRBV7-9,.,.,TRBJ1-1,CASSVVLLNTEAFF,TGTGCCAGCAGCGTTGTACTACTGAACACTGAAGCTTTCTTT
TRBV6-5,.,.,TRBJ1-2,CASRSDRVEGYTF,TGTGCCAGCAGATCCGACCGGGTTGAGGGCTACACCTTC
TRBV4-2,TRBD1,.,TRBJ1-5,CASSQIRMNRGISNQPQHF,TGTGCCAGCAGCCAAATAAGGATGAACAGGGGAATAAGCAATCAGCCCCAGCATTTT
TRBV7-9,.,.,TRBJ1-3,CASSTLTAISSGNTIYF,TGTGCCAGCAGCACCCTGACAGCCATCAGCTCTGGAAACACCATATATTTT
TRBV7-2,TRBD1,.,TRBJ2-2,CASGNRGELFF,TGTGCCAGCGGCAACAGGGGAGAGCTGTTTTTT
TRBV27,TRBD1,.,TRBJ2-3,CASSSPRKGGQGGTDTQYF,TGTGCCAGCAGTTCCCCCAGGAAAGGAGGACAGGGAGGCACAGATACGCAGTATTTT
TRBV6-5,.,.,TRBJ1-1,CASGLRNTEAFF,TGTGCCAGCGGACTCAGGAACACTGAAGCTTTCTTT
TRBV6-5,.,.,TRBJ1-4,CASQLTATNEKLFF,TGTGCCAGCCAACTTACGGCAACTAATGAAAAACTGTTTTTT
TRBV6-5,TRBD1,.,TRBJ2-1,CASSYQTGGLYEQFF,TGTGCCAGCAGTTACCAGACAGGGGGCTTGTATGAGCAGTTCTTC
TRBV4-1,.,.,TRBJ2-5,CASSQNQGTVETQYF,TGCGCCAGCAGCCAAAATCAGGGGACGGTTGAGACCCAGTACTTC
TRBV9,.,.,TRBJ2-1,CASSPTGYEQFF,TGTGCCAGCAGCCCTACAGGGTATGAGCAGTTCTTC
TRBV11-3,.,.,TRBJ2-3,CASSLTSRSTDTQYF,TGTGCCAGCAGCTTAACTAGCCGGAGCACAGATACGCAGTATTTT
TRBV18,.,.,TRBJ2-3,CASSPGADPRLDTQYF,TGTGCCAGCTCACCGGGGGCAGACCCGAGATTGGATACGCAGTATTTT